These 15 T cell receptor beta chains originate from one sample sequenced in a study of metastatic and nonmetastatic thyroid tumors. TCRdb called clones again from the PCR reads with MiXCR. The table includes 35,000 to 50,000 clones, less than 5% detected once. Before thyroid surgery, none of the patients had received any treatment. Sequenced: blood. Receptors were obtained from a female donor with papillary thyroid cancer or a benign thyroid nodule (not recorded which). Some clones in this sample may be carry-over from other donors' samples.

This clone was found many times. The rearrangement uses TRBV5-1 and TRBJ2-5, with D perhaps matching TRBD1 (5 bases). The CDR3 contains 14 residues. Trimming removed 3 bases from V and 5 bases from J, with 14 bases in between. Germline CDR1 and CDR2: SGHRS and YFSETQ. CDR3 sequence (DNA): TGCGCCAGCAGCTCAATGTCAGGGATGGAGACCCAGTACTTC. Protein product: CASSSMSGMETQYF.

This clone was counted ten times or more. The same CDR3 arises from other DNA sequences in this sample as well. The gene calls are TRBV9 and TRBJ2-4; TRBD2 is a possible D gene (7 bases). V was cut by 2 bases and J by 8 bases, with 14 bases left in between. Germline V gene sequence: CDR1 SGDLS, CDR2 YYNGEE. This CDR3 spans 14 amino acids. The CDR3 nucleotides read TGTGCCAGCAGCGTCGCGGGGGCAGGGGACATTCAGTACTTC. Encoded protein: CASSVAGAGDIQYF. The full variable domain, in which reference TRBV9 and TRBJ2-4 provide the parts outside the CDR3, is DSGVTQTPKHLITATGQRVTLRCSPRSGDLSVYWYQQSLDQGLQFLIQYYNGEERAKGNILERFSAQQFPDLHSELNLSSLELGDSALYFCASSVAGAGDIQYFGAGTRLSVL.

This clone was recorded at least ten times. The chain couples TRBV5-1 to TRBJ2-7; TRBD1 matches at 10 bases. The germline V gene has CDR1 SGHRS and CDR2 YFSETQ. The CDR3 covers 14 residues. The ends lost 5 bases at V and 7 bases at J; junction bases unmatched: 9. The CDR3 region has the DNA TGCGCCAGCAGAACAGACAGGGGGCGCGGGGAGCAGTACTTC. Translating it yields CASRTDRGRGEQYF.

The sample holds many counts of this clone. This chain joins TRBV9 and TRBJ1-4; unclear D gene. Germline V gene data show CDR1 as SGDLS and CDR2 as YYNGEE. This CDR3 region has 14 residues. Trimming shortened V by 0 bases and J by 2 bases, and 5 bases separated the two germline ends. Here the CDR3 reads CASSVDGTNEKLFF. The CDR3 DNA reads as TGTGCCAGCAGCGTAGACGGGACTAATGAAAAACTGTTTTTT.

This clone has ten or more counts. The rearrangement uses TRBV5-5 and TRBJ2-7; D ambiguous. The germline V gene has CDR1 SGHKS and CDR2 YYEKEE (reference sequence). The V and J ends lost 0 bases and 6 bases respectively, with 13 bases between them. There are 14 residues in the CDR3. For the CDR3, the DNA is TGTGCCAGCAGCTTGGATTACCCTATCTCCGAGCAGTACTTC. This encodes CASSLDYPISEQYF.

CDR3 DNA: TGTGCCAGCAGCTACAAGGGGGTAGGCTACAATGAGCAGTTCTTC. Its translation: CASSYKGVGYNEQFF. The gene calls are TRBV7-2 and TRBJ2-1, with D possibly TRBD1 on 6 matching bases. The V end was cut by 4 bases, the J end by 3 bases, with 13 bases between. Per germline, CDR1 SGHTA and CDR2 FQGNSA. The CDR3 totals 15 residues.

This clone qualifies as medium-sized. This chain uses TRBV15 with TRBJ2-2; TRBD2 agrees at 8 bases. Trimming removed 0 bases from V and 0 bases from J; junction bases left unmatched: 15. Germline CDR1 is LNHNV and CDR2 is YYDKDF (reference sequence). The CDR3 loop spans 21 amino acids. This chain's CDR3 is CATSRERTSPRMVSNTGELFF. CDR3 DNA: TGTGCCACCAGCAGAGAAAGGACTAGCCCACGTATGGTATCGAACACCGGGGAGCTGTTTTTT.

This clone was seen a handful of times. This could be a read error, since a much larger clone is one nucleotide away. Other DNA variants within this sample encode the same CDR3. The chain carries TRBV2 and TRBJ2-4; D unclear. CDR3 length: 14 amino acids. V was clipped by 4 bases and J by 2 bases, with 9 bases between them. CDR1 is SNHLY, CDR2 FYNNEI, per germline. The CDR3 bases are TGTGCCAGCAGTGGAGGTCTTCCCAAAAACATTCAGTACTTC. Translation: CASSGGLPKNIQYF.

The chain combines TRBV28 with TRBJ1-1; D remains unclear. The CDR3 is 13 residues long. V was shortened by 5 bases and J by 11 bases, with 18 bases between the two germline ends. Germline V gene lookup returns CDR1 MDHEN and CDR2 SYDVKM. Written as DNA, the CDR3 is TGTGCCAGCAGTCACCCGGGATTCCAGAACGCTTTCTTT. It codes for CASSHPGFQNAFF.

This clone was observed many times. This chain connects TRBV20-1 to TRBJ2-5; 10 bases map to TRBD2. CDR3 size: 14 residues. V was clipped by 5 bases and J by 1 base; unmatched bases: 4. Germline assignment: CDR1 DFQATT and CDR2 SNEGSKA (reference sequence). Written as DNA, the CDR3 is TGCAGTGCTGGGACTAGCGTATCCCAAGAGACCCAGTACTTC. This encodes CSAGTSVSQETQYF.

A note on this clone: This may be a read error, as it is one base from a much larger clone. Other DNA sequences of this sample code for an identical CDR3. As DNA, the CDR3 is TGTGCCAGCTCACCACCCGGGGGGGCATACAATGAGCAGTTCTTC. Translation: CASSPPGGAYNEQFF. The V gene is TRBV18, the J gene TRBJ2-1; 8 bases line up with TRBD2. V was pared by 0 bases and J by 4 bases, with 2 bases of the junction left unmatched. This CDR3 region has 15 residues. The germline V gene encodes CDR1 KGHSH and CDR2 LQKENI. Combining the CDR3 with reference TRBV18 and TRBJ2-1 gives the whole variable domain NAGVMQNPRHLVRRRGQEARLRCSPMKGHSHVYWYRQLPEEGLKFMVYLQKENIIDESGMPKERFSAEFPKEGPSILRIQQVVRGDSAAYFCASSPPGGAYNEQFFGPGTRLTVL.

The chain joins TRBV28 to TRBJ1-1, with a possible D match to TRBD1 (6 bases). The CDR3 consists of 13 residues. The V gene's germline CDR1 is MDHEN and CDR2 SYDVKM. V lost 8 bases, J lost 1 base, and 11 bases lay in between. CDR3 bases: TGTGCCAGCGAGGGGGACCCGAACACTGAAGCTTTCTTT. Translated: CASEGDPNTEAFF.

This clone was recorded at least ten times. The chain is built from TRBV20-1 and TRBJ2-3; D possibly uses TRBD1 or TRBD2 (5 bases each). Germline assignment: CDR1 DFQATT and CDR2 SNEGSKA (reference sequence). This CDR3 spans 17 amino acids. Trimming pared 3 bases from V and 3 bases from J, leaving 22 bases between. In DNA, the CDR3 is TGCAGTGCTAGGGCCCAACCCCGGGACGGAGTAACAGATACGCAGTATTTT. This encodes CSARAQPRDGVTDTQYF.

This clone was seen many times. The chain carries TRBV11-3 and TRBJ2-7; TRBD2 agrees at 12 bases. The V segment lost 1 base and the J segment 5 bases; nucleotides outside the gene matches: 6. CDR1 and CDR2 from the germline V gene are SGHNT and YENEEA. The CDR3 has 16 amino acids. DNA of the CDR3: TGTGCCAGCAGCTTAGTTGGACTAGCGGGACCCCACGAGCAGTACTTC. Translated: CASSLVGLAGPHEQYF.

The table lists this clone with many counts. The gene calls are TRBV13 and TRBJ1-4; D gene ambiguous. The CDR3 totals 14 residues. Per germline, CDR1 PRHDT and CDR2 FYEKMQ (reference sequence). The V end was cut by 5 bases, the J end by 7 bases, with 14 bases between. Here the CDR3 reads CASSAPRVSEKLFF. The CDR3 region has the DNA TGTGCCAGCAGCGCTCCCCGAGTGTCTGAAAAACTGTTTTTT.